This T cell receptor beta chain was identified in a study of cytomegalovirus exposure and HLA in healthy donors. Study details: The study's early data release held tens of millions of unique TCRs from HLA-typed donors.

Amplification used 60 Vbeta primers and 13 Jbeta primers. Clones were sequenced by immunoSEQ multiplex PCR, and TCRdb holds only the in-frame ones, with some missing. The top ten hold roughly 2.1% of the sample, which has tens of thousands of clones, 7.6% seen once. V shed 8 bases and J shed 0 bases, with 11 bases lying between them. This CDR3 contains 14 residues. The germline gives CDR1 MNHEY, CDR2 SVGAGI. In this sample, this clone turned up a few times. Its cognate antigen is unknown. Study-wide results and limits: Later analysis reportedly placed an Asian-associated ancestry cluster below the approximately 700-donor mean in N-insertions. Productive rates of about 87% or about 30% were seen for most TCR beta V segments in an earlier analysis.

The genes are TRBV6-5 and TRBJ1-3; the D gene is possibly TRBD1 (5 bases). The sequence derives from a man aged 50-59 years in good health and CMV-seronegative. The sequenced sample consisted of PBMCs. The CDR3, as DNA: TGTGCCAGCGCTGACAGCTACTCTGGAAACACCATATATTTT. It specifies CASADSYSGNTIYF.